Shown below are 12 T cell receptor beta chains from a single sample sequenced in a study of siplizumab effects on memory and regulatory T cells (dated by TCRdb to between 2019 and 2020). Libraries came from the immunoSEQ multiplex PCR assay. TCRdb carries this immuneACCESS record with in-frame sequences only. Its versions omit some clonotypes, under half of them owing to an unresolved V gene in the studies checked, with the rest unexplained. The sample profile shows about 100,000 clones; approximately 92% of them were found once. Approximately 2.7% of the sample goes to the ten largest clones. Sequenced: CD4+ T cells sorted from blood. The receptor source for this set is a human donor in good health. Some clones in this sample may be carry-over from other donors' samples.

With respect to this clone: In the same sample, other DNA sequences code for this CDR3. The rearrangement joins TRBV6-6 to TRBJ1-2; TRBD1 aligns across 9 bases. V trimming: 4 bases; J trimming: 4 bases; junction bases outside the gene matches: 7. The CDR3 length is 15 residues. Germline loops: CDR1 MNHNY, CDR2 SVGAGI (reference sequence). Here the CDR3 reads CASSSGTGRRYGYTF. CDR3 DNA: TGTGCCAGCAGTTCAGGGACAGGGCGCCGCTATGGCTACACCTTC.

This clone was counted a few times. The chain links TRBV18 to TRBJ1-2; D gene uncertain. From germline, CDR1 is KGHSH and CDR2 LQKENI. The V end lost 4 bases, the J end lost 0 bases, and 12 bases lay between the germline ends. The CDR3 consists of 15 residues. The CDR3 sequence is CASSLGLQANYGYTF. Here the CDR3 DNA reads TGTGCCAGCTCACTAGGTCTCCAGGCTAACTATGGCTACACCTTC.

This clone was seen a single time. The CDR3 is CASSLDGVLNTEAFF. The CDR3 nucleotides read TGCGCCAGCAGCTTGGATGGGGTTCTGAACACTGAAGCTTTCTTT. The chain joins TRBV5-1 to TRBJ1-1; D remains unclear. Trimming removed 0 bases at V and 0 bases at J, with 9 bases between. CDR1 SGHRS and CDR2 YFSETQ come from the germline V gene. The length of the CDR3 is 15 residues. The entire variable domain, with the rest obtained from reference TRBV5-1 and TRBJ1-1, is as follows: KAGVTQTPRYLIKTRGQQVTLSCSPISGHRSVSWYQQTPGQGLQFLFEYFSETQRNKGNFPGRFSGRQFSNSRSEMNVSTLELGDSALYLCASSLDGVLNTEAFFGQGTRLTVV.

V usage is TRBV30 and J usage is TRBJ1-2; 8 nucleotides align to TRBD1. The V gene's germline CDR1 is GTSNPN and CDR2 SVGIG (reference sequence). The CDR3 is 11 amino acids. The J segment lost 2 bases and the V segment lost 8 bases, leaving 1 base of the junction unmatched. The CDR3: CARQGNYGYTF. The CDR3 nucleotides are TGTGCCCGACAGGGGAACTATGGCTACACCTTC.

CDR3 loop: CASSIFRGMTNTEAFF. The CDR3 nucleotides are TGTGCCAGTAGTATTTTTAGGGGTATGACGAACACTGAAGCTTTCTTT. The V gene is TRBV19, the J gene TRBJ1-1; a possible D gene is TRBD1 (5 bases). The V end was cut by 3 bases, the J end by 1 base, with 15 bases between. CDR1 and CDR2 from the germline V gene are LNHDA and SQIVND (reference sequence). This CDR3 is built from 16 residues.

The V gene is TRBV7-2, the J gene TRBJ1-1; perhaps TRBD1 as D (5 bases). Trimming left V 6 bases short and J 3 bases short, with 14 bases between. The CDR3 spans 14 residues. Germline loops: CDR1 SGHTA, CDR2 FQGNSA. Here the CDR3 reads CASSRSGGYTEAFF. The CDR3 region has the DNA TGTGCCAGCAGTCGCAGCGGGGGGTACACTGAAGCTTTCTTT.

The CDR3 sequence: CASSIYSGPHEKLFF. CDR3 DNA sequence: TGTGCCAGTAGTATATATTCCGGGCCGCATGAAAAACTGTTTTTT. This chain connects TRBV19 to TRBJ1-4; D not resolved. Germline V CDR1 and CDR2: LNHDA, SQIVND (reference sequence). The CDR3 extends over 15 amino acids. V lost 2 bases and J 6 bases, leaving 13 bases between the germline ends.

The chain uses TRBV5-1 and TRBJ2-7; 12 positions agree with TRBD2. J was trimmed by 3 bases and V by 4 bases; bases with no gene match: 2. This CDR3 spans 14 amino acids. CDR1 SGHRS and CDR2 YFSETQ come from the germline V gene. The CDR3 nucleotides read TGCGCCAGCAGCCTGACTAGCGGGAGCTACGAGCAGTACTTC. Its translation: CASSLTSGSYEQYF.

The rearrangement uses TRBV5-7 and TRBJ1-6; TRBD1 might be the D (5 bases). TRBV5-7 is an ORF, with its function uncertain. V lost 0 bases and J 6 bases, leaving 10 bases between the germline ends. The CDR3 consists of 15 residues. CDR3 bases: TGTGCCAGCAGCTTGGGGGCAGGGCTTAATTCACCCCTCCACTTT. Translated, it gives CASSLGAGLNSPLHF.

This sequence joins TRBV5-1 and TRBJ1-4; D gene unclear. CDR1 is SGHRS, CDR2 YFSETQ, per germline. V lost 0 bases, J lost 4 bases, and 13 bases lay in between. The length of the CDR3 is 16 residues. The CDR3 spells CASSLESSSFNEKLFF. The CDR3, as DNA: TGCGCCAGCAGCTTGGAAAGTTCCAGCTTTAATGAAAAACTGTTTTTT. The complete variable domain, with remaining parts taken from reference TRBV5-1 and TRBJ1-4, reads KAGVTQTPRYLIKTRGQQVTLSCSPISGHRSVSWYQQTPGQGLQFLFEYFSETQRNKGNFPGRFSGRQFSNSRSEMNVSTLELGDSALYLCASSLESSSFNEKLFFGSGTQLSVL.

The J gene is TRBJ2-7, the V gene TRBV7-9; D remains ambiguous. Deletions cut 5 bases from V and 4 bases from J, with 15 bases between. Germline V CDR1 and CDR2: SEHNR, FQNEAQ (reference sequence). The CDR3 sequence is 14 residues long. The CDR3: CASSAPMVRYEQYF. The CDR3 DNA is TGTGCCAGCAGCGCACCTATGGTCCGATACGAGCAGTACTTC.

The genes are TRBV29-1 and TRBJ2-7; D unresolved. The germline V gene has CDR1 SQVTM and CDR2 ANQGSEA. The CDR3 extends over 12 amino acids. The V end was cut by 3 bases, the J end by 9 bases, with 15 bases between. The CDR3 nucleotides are TGCAGCGTTGATTTGGGTCGGAACTGGCAGTACTTC. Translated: CSVDLGRNWQYF.